These 11 T cell receptor beta chains were sequenced from one sample in a study of T-cell reconstitution after alpha-beta-depleted transplantation in children. Using unique molecular identifiers, the investigators prepared the TCRbeta library. TCRdb recomputed calls from the PCR reads with MiXCR, one row per CDR3 protein. The sample records about 160,000 distinct CDR3 sequences, 11% being singletons. The source material was PBMCs, sampled before TCRalphabeta/CD19-depleted stem cell transplant. These receptors all come from a boy between 2 and 10 years old with acute myeloid leukemia, due to receive a stem cell transplant.

This clonotype was detected many times. The V call is TRBV11-2, the J call TRBJ2-1; possible D gene TRBD2, 5 bases. The CDR3 contains 12 residues. CDR1 is SGHAT and CDR2 is FQNNGV in the germline V gene. Trimming left V 3 bases short and J 9 bases short, with 9 bases between. In nucleotides, the CDR3 is TGTGCCAGCAGCTTGAGGGTTACTGAGCAGTTCTTC. It encodes CASSLRVTEQFF.

This clonotype was seen repeatedly, ten times or more. The V gene is TRBV9, the J gene TRBJ1-1; D is undetermined. V was shortened by 4 bases and J by 0 bases, with 10 bases between the two germline ends. This CDR3 has 14 residues. Looked up from germline, CDR1 is SGDLS and CDR2 is YYNGEE. CDR3 DNA: TGTGCCAGCAGCCCTACTAGACTGAACACTGAAGCTTTCTTT. This encodes CASSPTRLNTEAFF.

This clonotype was picked up many times. The V gene is TRBV29-1, the J gene TRBJ2-1; 11 bases match TRBD2. The CDR3 runs 17 residues. Germline trimming cut 3 bases from V and 5 bases from J; bases unmatched to any gene: 12. Germline assignment: CDR1 SQVTM and CDR2 ANQGSEA. CDR3 sequence: CSVERLAGGDFNNEQFF. The CDR3, as DNA: TGCAGCGTTGAGCGTCTAGCGGGAGGAGATTTCAACAATGAGCAGTTCTTC.

This clonotype was detected once. The chain is built from TRBV4-1 and TRBJ2-4; either TRBD1 or TRBD2 may supply D (5 bases each). The V gene lost 1 base and the J gene lost 2 bases, with 15 bases spanning the gap. The CDR3 is 17 amino acids. Looked up from germline, CDR1 is MGHRA and CDR2 is YSYEKL. The CDR3: CASSQGGTLGTKNIQYF. DNA for the CDR3: TGCGCCAGCAGCCAAGGTGGGACGTTGGGGACCAAAAACATTCAGTACTTC.

This clonotype was seen many times. The chain carries TRBV4-1 and TRBJ2-7; either TRBD1 or TRBD2 may supply D (5 bases each). V dropped 0 bases and J dropped 6 bases, with 12 bases sitting between them. CDR3 length equals 14 residues. Germline-derived CDR1 and CDR2 are MGHRA and YSYEKL. CDR3 in amino acids: CASSQEGMGVEQYF. The CDR3 DNA follows: TGCGCCAGCAGCCAAGAAGGGATGGGGGTCGAGCAGTACTTC.

This clonotype occurred many times. J is TRBJ2-7 and V is TRBV21-1. TRBV21-1 constitutes a pseudogene. This CDR3 is built from 13 residues. CDR3 loop: CASSKEVHYEQYF. The CDR3 DNA sequence: TGTGCCAGCAGCAAAGAGGTCCATTACGAGCAGTACTTC.

This clonotype was seen many times. The rearrangement links TRBV5-1 to TRBJ2-2; TRBD1 matches 7 bases. Germline CDR1 is SGHRS and CDR2 is YFSETQ. V gave up 4 bases and J gave up 5 bases; unmatched junction bases: 5. The CDR3 is made up of 14 amino acids. CDR3 residues: CASSLGTETGELFF. DNA of the CDR3: TGCGCCAGCAGCCTAGGGACAGAGACCGGGGAGCTGTTTTTT. Filled out from reference TRBV5-1 and TRBJ2-2, the complete variable domain reads KAGVTQTPRYLIKTRGQQVTLSCSPISGHRSVSWYQQTPGQGLQFLFEYFSETQRNKGNFPGRFSGRQFSNSRSEMNVSTLELGDSALYLCASSLGTETGELFFGEGSRLTVL.

This clonotype has just a few counts. This chain joins TRBV7-9 and TRBJ2-3, with 13 bases that match TRBD2. With 4 bases clipped from V and 4 bases from J, the junction kept 8 bases outside the gene matches. The germline V gene has CDR1 SEHNR and CDR2 FQNEAQ (reference sequence). This CDR3 has 17 residues. The CDR3 coding sequence is TGTGCCAGCAGCTCTCGGGCACTAGCGGGGGGGCCAGATACGCAGTATTTT. This encodes CASSSRALAGGPDTQYF.

This clonotype was seen at least ten times. The J gene is TRBJ2-5, the V gene TRBV5-1, with D possibly called TRBD1 or TRBD2 (6 bases each). The CDR3 extends over 16 amino acids. From germline, CDR1 is SGHRS and CDR2 YFSETQ. The V end lost 3 bases, the J end lost 4 bases, and 19 bases lay between the germline ends. For the CDR3, the DNA is TGCGCCAGCAGCTATAAAACTGTGGGGGGCTTAGAGACCCAGTACTTC. This translates into CASSYKTVGGLETQYF.

Worth noting for this clonotype: The junction shows a germline mismatch at one end, possibly a read error. The rearrangement links TRBV20-1 to TRBJ2-2, with 7 positions matching TRBD2. CDR3 length: 17 amino acids. From germline, CDR1 is DFQATT and CDR2 SNEGSKA (reference sequence). CDR3 loop: CCARDSSRQGGTGELFF. In nucleotides, the CDR3 is TGCTGTGCTAGAGATAGCTCCCGTCAGGGAGGGACCGGGGAGCTGTTTTTT.

In its sample, this clonotype was seen many times. The CDR3 sequence: CASSLAVVLGHEQFF. The DNA for the CDR3 is TGCGCCAGCAGCTTGGCCGTCGTACTTGGGCATGAGCAGTTCTTC. J is TRBJ2-1 and V is TRBV5-1; D is ambiguous. Germline V gene lookup returns CDR1 SGHRS and CDR2 YFSETQ. This CDR3 has 15 amino acids. V dropped 0 bases and J dropped 8 bases, with 15 bases sitting between them.